This T cell receptor (beta chain) derives from a study of shared clonotypes between healthy human individuals (dated by TCRdb to 2020 to 2022). Concerning the study at large: A couple of women and a few men aged 18 to 49 years were included in the cohort. For each donor, CD4 naive and CD4 memory were each run on three plates, CD8 naive on two plates, and CD8 memory on one plate. To estimate repertoire size and how much clonotypes are shared between individuals, the study performed deep sequencing of blood TCR repertoires from a handful of healthy adults. To increase sequencing depth and limit assay-specific biases, TCR repertoire library preparation and sequencing were carried out by different laboratories using diverse techniques. Leukapheresis yielded between about 0.8 and 9.5 billion PBMCs per donor.

Including the terminal cysteine and phenylalanine, the CDR3 comprises 12 residues. Only the CDR3 DNA is retained, 36 bases long and in frame from the first base. V lost 2 bases and J lost 8 bases; the stretch between them is 9 bases long. In the germline V gene, CDR1 corresponds to LGHNA and CDR2 to YNFKEQ. This clone was found once. Its antigen is not yet known. No much larger clone exists at a distance of one base, and base qualities are not known. Using the deep immunoSEQ assay, TCR CDR3 regions were amplified from genomic DNA by multiplex PCR. Genomic DNA extracted from each cell subset was distributed evenly over all wells of several immunoSEQ 96-well plates, and each plate served as one replicate. For sorted subsets, around 200 ng genomic DNA, equal to 25,000 to 35,000 T cell genomes, was loaded into each replicate PCR. Purified libraries were quantified with a Qubit 3.0 fluorometer, sized on a Bioanalyzer 2100, and re-quantified with the KAPA Library Quantification kit. A separate single-read 150-cycle Illumina NextSeq 550 flow cell was used to sequence each immunoSEQ 96-well plate. Regarding the original processing steps: Because only junctional sequences without quality scores were contained in the immunoSEQ output, filtering matching that applied to full-length reads could not be performed. To assign V/J genes and CDR3, sequences were annotated against IMGT germline references using PyIR, a Python wrapper for IgBLAST v1.9. Any read was removed if the V/J assignment was weak (E-value above 1e-6), the CDR3 was missing, or the read contained stop codons, out-of-frame junctions, or ambiguous translated residues. V3J clonotypes were defined as sequences sharing the same inferred V gene, J gene, and CDR3 amino acid sequence. Percentage overlap between repertoires was calculated by dividing the number of shared unique clonotypes by the size of the smaller repertoire. Three approaches were used to assess repertoire richness: RTK rarefaction, the Chao1 estimator, and Recon v2.1 estimates of unobserved clonotypes. Generation probabilities were computed with OLGA for all TCRbeta clonotypes obtained by the gDNA method from four donors. TCRdb stores this immuneACCESS table with in-frame sequences only. Part of the clones is absent; in the studies checked, under half of the shortfall reflects unresolved V genes, and no reason is known for the rest. The DNA gave D and trimming, while V, J and clone size come from that table. The sample contains 1,400,000 or so clones, 98% of them found a single time. The ten largest clones add up to over 0.3% of the sample.

Healthy HIV-negative adults with no recently reported acute infections or vaccinations were included as donors. Only Caucasian adults living in Nashville, Tennessee, USA were represented among the donors. Magnetic negative selection was used to enrich CD4+ T cells, after which naive cells were positively selected on CD45RA and the negative fraction became the memory subset. Blood was collected by leukapheresis, and PBMCs were isolated by Ficoll-Histopaque density gradient centrifugation and then cryopreserved in liquid nitrogen vapor phase. Analytical flow cytometry was used to check the purity and quantity of every magnetically sorted T cell population. Each sorted fraction had its genomic DNA isolated and then quantified by UV absorbance on a Nanodrop 2000c. What the work shows at the level of the full study, not this receptor alone: Naive subsets generally had larger estimated clonotype richness than memory subsets did. Sampling was restricted to blood, and TCR repertoires in tissues likely differ from the TCR repertoires found in blood. Sharing across a handful of donors was observed for roughly 5.4% of naive CD4, over 3% of naive CD8, 2.3% of memory CD4, and 0.4% of memory CD8 clonotypes. Pairwise subsampling led to the expectation that sequencing depth would affect the degree of clonotype sharing among donors. Rarefaction of sorted-subset datasets indicated incomplete sequencing despite the large sequencing depth. Higher generation probabilities were observed for clonotypes shared by all four sorted-subset donors than for non-shared clonotypes. Because the study included a small number of donors, the genetic and exposure-history diversity represented was limited.

Sequenced sample: naive CD4+ T cells sorted from blood. This specimen's cell subset or site label, interpreted: CD45RA+ positively selected. The rearranged segments are TRBV4-2 and TRBJ1-1; the D segment cannot be called with confidence. The receptor was isolated from a young man in good health. The DNA sequence follows: TGTGCCAGCAGCCAAATAAGAGCGGAAGCTTTCTTT. This translates into CASSQIRAEAFF.